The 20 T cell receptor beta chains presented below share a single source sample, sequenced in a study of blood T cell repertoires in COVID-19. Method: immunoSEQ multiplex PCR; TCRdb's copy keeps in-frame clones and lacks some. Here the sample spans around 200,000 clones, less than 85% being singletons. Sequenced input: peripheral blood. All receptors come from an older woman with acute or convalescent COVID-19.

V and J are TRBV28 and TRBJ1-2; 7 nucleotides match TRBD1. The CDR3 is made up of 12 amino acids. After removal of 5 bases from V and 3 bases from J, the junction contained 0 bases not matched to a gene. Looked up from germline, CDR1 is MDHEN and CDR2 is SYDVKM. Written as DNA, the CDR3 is TGTGCCAGCAGTCAGGGGGACTATGGCTACACCTTC. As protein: CASSQGDYGYTF.

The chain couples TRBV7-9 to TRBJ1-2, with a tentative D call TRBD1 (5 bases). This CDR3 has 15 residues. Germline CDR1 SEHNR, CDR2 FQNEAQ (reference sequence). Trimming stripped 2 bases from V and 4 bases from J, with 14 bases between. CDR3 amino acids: CASSLTGGIAYGYTF. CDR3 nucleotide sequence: TGTGCCAGCAGCTTAACAGGAGGGATCGCCTATGGCTACACCTTC.

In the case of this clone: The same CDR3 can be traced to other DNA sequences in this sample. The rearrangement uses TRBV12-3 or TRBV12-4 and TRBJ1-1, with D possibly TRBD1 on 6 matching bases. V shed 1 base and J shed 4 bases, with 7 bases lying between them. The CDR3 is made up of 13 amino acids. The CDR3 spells CASSLVRGTEAFF. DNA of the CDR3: TGTGCCAGCAGTTTAGTCAGGGGCACTGAAGCTTTCTTT.

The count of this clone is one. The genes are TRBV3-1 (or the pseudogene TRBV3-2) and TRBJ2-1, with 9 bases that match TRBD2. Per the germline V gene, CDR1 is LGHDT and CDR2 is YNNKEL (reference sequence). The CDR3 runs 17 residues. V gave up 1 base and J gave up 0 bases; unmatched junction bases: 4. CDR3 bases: TGTGCCAGCAGCCAAGGGTGGCGGGAGGGCTCCTACAATGAGCAGTTCTTC. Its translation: CASSQGWREGSYNEQFF.

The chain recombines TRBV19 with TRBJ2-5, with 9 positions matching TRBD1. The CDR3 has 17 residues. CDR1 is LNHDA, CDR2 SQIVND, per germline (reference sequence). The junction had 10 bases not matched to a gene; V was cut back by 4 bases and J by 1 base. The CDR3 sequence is CASSNPQTGGIQETQYF. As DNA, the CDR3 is TGTGCCAGTAGTAACCCTCAGACAGGGGGAATCCAAGAGACCCAGTACTTC.

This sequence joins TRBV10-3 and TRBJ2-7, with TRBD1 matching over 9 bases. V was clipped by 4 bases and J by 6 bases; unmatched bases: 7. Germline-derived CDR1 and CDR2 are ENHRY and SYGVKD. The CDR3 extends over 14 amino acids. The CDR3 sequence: CAISAPGDRVEQYF. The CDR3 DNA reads TGTGCCATCAGTGCCCCCGGGGACAGGGTCGAGCAGTACTTC.

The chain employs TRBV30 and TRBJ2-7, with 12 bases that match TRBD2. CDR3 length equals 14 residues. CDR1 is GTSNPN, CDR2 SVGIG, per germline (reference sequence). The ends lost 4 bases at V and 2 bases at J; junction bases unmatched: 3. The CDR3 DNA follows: TGTGCCTGGACCCGACTAGCGGGAGCCTACGAGCAGTACTTC. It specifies CAWTRLAGAYEQYF.

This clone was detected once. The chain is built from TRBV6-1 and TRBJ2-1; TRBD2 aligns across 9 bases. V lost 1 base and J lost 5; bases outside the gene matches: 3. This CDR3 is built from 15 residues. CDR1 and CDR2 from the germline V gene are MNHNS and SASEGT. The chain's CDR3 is CASSEGGRAHNEQFF. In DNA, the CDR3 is TGTGCCAGCAGTGAAGGCGGGAGGGCCCACAATGAGCAGTTCTTC.

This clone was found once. The CDR3 nucleotides read TGCGCCAGCAGCCAAGTCATAGACAGGCCTACCTACGAGCAGTACTTC. Its protein is CASSQVIDRPTYEQYF. The rearrangement uses TRBV4-1 and TRBJ2-7; tentatively, D is TRBD1 (6 bases). Deletions cut 1 base from V and 2 bases from J, with 15 bases between. This CDR3 contains 16 residues. Germline loops: CDR1 MGHRA, CDR2 YSYEKL.

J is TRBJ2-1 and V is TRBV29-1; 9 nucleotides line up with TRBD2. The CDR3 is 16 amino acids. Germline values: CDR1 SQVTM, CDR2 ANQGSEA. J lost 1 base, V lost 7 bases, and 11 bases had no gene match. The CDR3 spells CSAPGVAGGSYNEQFF. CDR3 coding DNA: TGCAGCGCCCCCGGGGTCGCGGGAGGGTCCTACAATGAGCAGTTCTTC.

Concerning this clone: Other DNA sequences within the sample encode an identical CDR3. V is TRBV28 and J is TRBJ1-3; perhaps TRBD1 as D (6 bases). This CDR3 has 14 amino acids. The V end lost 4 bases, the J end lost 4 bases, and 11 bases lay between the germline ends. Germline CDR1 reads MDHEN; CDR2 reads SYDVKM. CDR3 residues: CASSSQGVGNTIYF. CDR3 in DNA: TGTGCCAGCAGTTCACAGGGAGTGGGAAACACCATATATTTT.

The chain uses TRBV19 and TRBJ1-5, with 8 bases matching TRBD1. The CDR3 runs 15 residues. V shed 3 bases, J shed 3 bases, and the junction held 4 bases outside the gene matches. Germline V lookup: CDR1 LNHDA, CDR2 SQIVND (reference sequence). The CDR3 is CASSIRTGTNQPQHF. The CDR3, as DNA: TGTGCCAGTAGTATCCGGACAGGGACCAATCAGCCCCAGCATTTT.

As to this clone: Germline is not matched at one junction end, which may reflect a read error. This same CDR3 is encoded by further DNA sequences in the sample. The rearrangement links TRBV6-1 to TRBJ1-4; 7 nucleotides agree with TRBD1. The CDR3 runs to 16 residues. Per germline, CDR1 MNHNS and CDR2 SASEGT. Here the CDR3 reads CASSEALGQSNEKLFF. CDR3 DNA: TGTGCCAGCAGCGAAGCGCTGGGACAGTCTAATGAAAAACTGTTTTTT.

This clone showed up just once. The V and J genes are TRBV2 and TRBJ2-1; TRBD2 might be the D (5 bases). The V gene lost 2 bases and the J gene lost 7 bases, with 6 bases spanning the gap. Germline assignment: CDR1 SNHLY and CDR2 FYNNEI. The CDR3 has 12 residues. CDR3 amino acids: CASSETSNEQFF. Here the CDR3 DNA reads TGTGCCAGCAGTGAAACTAGTAATGAGCAGTTCTTC.

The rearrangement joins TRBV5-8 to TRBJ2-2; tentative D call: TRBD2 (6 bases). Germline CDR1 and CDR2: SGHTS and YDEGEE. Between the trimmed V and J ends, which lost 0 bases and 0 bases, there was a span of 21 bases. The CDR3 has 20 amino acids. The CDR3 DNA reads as TGTGCCAGCAGCTTGGGTTTTAAGCGCGGGGAAGACGCGAACACCGGGGAGCTGTTTTTT. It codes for CASSLGFKRGEDANTGELFF.

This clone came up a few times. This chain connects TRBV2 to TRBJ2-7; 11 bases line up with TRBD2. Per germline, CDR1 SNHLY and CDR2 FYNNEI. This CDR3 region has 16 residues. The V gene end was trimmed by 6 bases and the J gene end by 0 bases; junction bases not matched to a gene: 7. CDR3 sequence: CASSHPGTSGSYEQYF. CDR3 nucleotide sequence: TGTGCCAGCAGCCACCCCGGGACTAGCGGCTCCTACGAGCAGTACTTC.

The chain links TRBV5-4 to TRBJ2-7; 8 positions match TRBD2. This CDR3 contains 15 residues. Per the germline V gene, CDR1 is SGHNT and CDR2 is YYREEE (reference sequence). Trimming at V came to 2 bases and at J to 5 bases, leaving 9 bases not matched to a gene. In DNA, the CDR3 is TGTGCCAGCAGCTTAAAAAGCGGGAGTTCCCACGAGCAGTACTTC. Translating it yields CASSLKSGSSHEQYF.

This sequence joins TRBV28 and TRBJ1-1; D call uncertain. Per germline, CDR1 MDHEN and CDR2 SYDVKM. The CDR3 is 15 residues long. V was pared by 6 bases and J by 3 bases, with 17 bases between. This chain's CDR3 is CASSNPVVAYTEAFF. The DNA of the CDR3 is TGTGCCAGCAGCAACCCCGTAGTTGCATACACTGAAGCTTTCTTT.

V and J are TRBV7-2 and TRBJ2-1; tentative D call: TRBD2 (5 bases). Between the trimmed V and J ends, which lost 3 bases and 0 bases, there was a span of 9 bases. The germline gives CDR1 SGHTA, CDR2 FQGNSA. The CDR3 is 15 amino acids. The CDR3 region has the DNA TGTGCCAGCAGCTTTTCGGGAAGCTCCTACAATGAGCAGTTCTTC. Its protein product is CASSFSGSSYNEQFF.

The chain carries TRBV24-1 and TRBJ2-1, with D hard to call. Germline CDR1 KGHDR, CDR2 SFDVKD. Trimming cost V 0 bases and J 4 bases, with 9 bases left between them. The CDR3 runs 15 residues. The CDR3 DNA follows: TGTGCCACCAGTGATTTGTACGCAGGATACAATGAGCAGTTCTTC. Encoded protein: CATSDLYAGYNEQFF.